A selection of T cell receptor beta chains follows, all from one sample in a study of CD8 T cells in Susac syndrome. Each CDR3 protein is one row after TCRdb ran MiXCR on the immunoSEQ multiplex PCR reads. There are some 100,000 distinct CDR3 sequences in the sample; 95% to 98% occur only once, and just over 0.095% lies in the top ten. Specimen: CD4+ T cells from PBMCs. The receptor source for this set is a human donor in good health. The CDR3 runs from the conserved cysteine through the conserved F or W. A D gene is named only where the DNA matches it firmly. For some rows the clone size is stated as once, few or many, or as a class when expanded; others skip it.

D	V	J	size	CDR3	DNA
TRBD1	TRBV20-1	TRBJ2-3	NA	CSAPGQGAYHTQYF	TGCAGTGCTCCCGGACAGGGGGCGTACCATACGCAGTATTTT
NA	TRBV30	TRBJ1-5	NA	CAWNTQGGQPQHF	TGTGCCTGGAATACCCAGGGCGGTCAGCCCCAGCATTTT
TRBD2	TRBV7-2	TRBJ2-3	NA	CASSSGTRGTDTQYF	TGTGCCAGCTCGAGCGGGACCCGGGGCACAGATACGCAGTATTTT
TRBD1	TRBV29-1	TRBJ2-2	NA	CSVPGTANTGELFF	TGCAGCGTTCCCGGGACAGCGAACACCGGGGAGCTGTTTTTT
NA	TRBV29-1	TRBJ2-7	once	CSVGGPSYEQYF	TGCAGCGTTGGGGGCCCTTCCTACGAGCAGTACTTC
NA	TRBV29-1	TRBJ1-1	NA	CSVGHLNTEAFF	TGCAGCGTTGGACATTTGAACACTGAAGCTTTCTTT
TRBD1	TRBV18	TRBJ2-2	NA	CAARTGGITGELFF	TGTGCCGCCCGGACAGGGGGCATCACCGGGGAGCTGTTTTTT
NA	TRBV6-2/TRBV6-3	TRBJ2-2	NA	CASSNRQDFRELFF	TGTGCCAGCAGTAACCGACAGGATTTCCGGGAGCTGTTTTTT
NA	TRBV30	TRBJ2-3	NA	CAWRGASTDTQYF	TGTGCCTGGAGGGGGGCCAGCACAGATACGCAGTATTTT
NA	TRBV5-6	TRBJ2-2	NA	CASSLTATNTGELFF	TGTGCCAGCAGCTTGACAGCGACGAACACCGGGGAGCTGTTTTTT
NA	TRBV29-1	TRBJ1-2	NA	CSVEGREGSYGYTF	TGCAGCGTTGAAGGAAGAGAAGGATCCTATGGCTACACCTTC
NA	TRBV20-1	TRBJ1-3	NA	CSALDTSLYF	TGCAGTGCCTTGGACACCTCTTTGTATTTT
NA	TRBV29-1	TRBJ1-1	NA	CSVGAGNTEAFF	TGCAGCGTTGGAGCCGGGAACACTGAAGCTTTCTTT
TRBD1	TRBV29-1	TRBJ1-1	NA	CSAATGAMNTEAFF	TGCAGCGCGGCAACAGGGGCGATGAACACTGAAGCTTTCTTT
TRBD1	TRBV7-2	TRBJ1-2	NA	CASRLDRDHGYTF	TGTGCCAGCAGGTTGGACAGGGACCATGGCTACACCTTC
TRBD2	TRBV5-4	TRBJ2-3	NA	CASPGVAGSTDTQYF	TGTGCCAGCCCCGGAGTAGCGGGGAGTACAGATACGCAGTATTTT
TRBD1	TRBV2	TRBJ2-4	NA	CASSDRGPQYF	TGTGCCAGCAGTGACAGGGGGCCTCAGTACTTC
NA	TRBV4-1	TRBJ2-7	NA	CASSLLSARVDEQYF	TGCGCCAGCAGCCTCCTATCGGCCAGGGTGGACGAGCAGTACTTC
TRBD1	TRBV4-1	TRBJ2-2	NA	CASSPGTGPNTGELFF	TGCGCCAGCAGCCCGGGGACAGGGCCGAACACCGGGGAGCTGTTTTTT
TRBD1	TRBV19	TRBJ2-6	NA	CASSRTGGSSGANVLTF	TGTGCCAGTAGTAGGACAGGGGGAAGCTCTGGGGCCAACGTCCTGACTTTC
TRBD2	TRBV4-3	TRBJ2-3	NA	CASHATSGLTDTQYF	TGCGCCAGCCACGCGACTAGCGGCCTCACAGATACGCAGTATTTT
TRBD1	TRBV28	TRBJ1-2	NA	CASRGTGENYGYTF	TGTGCCAGCAGGGGGACAGGGGAAAACTATGGCTACACCTTC
TRBD1	TRBV5-1	TRBJ1-1	NA	CASSLDLGQGIQAFF	TGCGCCAGCAGCTTAGATTTGGGACAGGGCATACAAGCTTTCTTT
NA	TRBV18	TRBJ2-7	NA	CASSPAGTAYEQYF	TGTGCCAGCTCACCAGCGGGCACTGCCTACGAGCAGTACTTC
TRBD2	TRBV29-1	TRBJ2-2	NA	CSVTASGNTGELFF	TGCAGCGTGACCGCTAGCGGGAACACCGGGGAGCTGTTTTTT
TRBD2	TRBV29-1	TRBJ2-3	NA	CSVEETLAVTQYF	TGCAGCGTTGAGGAGACCCTAGCGGTTACGCAGTATTTT
TRBD2	TRBV5-1	TRBJ2-7	NA	CARAGLAGPSYEQYF	TGCGCCAGGGCCGGGCTAGCGGGACCATCGTACGAGCAGTACTTC
TRBD1	TRBV12-5	TRBJ2-1	NA	CASGIGQDSYNEQFF	TGTGCTAGTGGCATCGGACAGGACTCCTACAATGAGCAGTTCTTC
TRBD1	TRBV29-1	TRBJ2-7	NA	CSVGPRQGLYEQYF	TGCAGCGTCGGACCCCGACAGGGGTTGTACGAGCAGTATTTC
TRBD1	TRBV3-1	TRBJ1-6	NA	CASSPGQDNSPLHF	TGTGCCAGCAGCCCCGGACAGGATAATTCACCCCTCCACTTT
NA	TRBV7-9	TRBJ2-5	NA	CASSLFTGQETQYF	TGTGCCAGCAGCCTATTTACGGGGCAAGAGACCCAGTACTTC